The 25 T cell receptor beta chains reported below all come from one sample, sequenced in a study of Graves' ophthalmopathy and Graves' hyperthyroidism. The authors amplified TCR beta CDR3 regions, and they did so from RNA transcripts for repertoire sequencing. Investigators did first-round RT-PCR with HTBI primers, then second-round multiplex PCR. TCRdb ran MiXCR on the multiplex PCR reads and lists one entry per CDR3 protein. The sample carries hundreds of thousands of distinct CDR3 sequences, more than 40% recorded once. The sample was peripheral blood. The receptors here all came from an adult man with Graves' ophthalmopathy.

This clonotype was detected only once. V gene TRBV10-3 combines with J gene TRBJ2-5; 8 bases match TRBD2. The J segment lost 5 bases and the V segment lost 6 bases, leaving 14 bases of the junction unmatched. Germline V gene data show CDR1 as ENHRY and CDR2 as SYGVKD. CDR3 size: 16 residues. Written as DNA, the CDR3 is TGTGCCATCAGAGACAGACCGGACCCGGGGGGGGAGACCCAGTACTTC. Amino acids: CAIRDRPDPGGETQYF.

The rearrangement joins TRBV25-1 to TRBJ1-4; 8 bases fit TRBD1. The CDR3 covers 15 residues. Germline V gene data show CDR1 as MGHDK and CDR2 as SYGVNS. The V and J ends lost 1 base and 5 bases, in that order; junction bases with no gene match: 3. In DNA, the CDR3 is TGTGCCAGCAGTGAATCCGGGACAGGCAATGAAAAACTGTTTTTT. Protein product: CASSESGTGNEKLFF.

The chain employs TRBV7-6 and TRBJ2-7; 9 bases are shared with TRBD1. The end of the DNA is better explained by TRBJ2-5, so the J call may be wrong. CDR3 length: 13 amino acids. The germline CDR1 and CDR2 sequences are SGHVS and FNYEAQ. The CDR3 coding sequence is TGTGCCAGCAGCGAGGGACAGGGACAGACCCAGTACTTC. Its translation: CASSEGQGQTQYF.

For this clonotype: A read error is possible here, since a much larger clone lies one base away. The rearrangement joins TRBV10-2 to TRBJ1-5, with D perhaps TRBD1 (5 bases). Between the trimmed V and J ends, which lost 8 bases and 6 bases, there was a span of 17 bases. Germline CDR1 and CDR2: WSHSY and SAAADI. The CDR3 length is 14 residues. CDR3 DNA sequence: TGCGCCAGCGGTGGGGCATCAAACGGTCAGCCCCAGCATTTT. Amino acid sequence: CASGGASNGQPQHF.

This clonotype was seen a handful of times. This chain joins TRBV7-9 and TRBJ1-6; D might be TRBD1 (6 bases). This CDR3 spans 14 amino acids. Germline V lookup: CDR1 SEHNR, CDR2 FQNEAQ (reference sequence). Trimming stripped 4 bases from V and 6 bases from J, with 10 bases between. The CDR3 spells CASSSGQINSPLHF. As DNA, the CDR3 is TGTGCCAGCAGCTCGGGACAAATTAATTCACCCCTCCACTTT.

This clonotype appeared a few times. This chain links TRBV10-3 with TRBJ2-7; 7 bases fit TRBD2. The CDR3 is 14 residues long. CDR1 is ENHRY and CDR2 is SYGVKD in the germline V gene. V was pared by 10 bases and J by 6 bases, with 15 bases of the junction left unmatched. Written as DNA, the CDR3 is TGTGCCAGCAGGACCGGGACGGGGGGAGGCGAGCAGTACTTC. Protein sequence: CASRTGTGGGEQYF.

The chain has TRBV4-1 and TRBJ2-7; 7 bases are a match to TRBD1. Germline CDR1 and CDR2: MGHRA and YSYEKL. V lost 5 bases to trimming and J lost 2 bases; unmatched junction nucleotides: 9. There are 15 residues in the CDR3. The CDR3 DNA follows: TGCGCCAGCAGCTTTCGACAGGGAAATACCTACGAGCAGTACTTC. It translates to CASSFRQGNTYEQYF.

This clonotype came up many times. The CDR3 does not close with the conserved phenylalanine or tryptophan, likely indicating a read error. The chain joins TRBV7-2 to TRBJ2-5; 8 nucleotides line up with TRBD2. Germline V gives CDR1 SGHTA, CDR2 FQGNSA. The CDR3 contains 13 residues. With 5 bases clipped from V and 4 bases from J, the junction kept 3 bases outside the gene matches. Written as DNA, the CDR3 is TGTGCCAGCAGCCGAGCGGGGGCAGAGACCCAGTACCTC. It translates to CASSRAGAETQYL.

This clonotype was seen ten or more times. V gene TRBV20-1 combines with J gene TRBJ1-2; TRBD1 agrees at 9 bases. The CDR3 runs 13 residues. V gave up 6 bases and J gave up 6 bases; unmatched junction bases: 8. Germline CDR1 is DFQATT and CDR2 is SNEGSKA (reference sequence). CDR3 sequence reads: CSAYGTGSHGYTF. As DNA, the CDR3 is TGCAGTGCCTACGGGACAGGGAGCCATGGCTACACCTTC.

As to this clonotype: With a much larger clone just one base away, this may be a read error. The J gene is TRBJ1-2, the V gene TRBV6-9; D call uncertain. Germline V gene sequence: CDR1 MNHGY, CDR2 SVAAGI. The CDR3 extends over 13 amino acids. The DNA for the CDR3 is TGTGCCAGCAGGGTAGAGGGTAACTATGGCTGCACCTTC. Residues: CASRVEGNYGCTF.

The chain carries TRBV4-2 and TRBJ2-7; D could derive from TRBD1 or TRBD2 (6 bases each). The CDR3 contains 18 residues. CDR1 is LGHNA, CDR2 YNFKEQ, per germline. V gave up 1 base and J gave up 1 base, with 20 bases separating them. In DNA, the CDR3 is TGTGCCAGCAGCCAAGGTCGCCCCGGGGGACAACTTTCCTACGAGCAGTACTTC. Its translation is CASSQGRPGGQLSYEQYF.

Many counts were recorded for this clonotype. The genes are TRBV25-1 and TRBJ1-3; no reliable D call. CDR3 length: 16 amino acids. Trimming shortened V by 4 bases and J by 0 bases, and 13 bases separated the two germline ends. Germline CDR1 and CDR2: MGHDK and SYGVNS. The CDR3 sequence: CASSGYGRNSGNTIYF. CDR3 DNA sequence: TGTGCCAGCAGTGGCTACGGACGTAACTCTGGAAACACCATATATTTT.

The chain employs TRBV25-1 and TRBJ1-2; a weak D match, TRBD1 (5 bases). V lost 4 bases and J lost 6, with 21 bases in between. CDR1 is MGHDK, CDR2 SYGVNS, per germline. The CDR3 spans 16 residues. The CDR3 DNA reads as TGTGCCAGCAGTGCCAGAGGACGGGGGGACGGGGATGGCTACACCTTC. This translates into CASSARGRGDGDGYTF.

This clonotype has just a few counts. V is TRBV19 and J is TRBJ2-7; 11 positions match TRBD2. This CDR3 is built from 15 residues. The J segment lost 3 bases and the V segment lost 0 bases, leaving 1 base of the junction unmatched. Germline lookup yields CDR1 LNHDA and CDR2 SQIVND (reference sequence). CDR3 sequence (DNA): TGTGCCAGTAGTATAGAAACTAGCGGGAGCTACGAGCAGTACTTC. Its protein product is CASSIETSGSYEQYF.

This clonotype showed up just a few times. The CDR3 DNA is TGTGCCTGGAGTTGGAGGGGCCTTGAAGCTTTCTTT. It codes for CAWSWRGLEAFF. V and J are TRBV30 and TRBJ1-1; D is possibly TRBD1 (5 bases). The V end lost 2 bases, the J end lost 7 bases, and 11 bases lay between the germline ends. Germline CDR1 is GTSNPN and CDR2 is SVGIG (reference sequence). The CDR3 is 12 residues long.

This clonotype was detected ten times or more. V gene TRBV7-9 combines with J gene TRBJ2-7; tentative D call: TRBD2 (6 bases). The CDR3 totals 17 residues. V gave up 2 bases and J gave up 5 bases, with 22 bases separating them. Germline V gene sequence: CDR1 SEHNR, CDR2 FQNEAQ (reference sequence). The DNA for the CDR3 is TGTGCCAGCAGCTTACTCATCACGACGGCGGGACTGCACGAGCAGTACTTC. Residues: CASSLLITTAGLHEQYF.

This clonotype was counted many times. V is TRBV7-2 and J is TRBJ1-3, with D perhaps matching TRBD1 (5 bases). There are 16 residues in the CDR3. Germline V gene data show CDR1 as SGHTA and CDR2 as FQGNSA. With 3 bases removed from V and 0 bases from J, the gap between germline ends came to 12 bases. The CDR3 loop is CASSFLRVSSGNTIYF. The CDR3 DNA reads TGTGCCAGCAGCTTTCTCAGGGTTAGCTCTGGAAACACCATATATTTT.

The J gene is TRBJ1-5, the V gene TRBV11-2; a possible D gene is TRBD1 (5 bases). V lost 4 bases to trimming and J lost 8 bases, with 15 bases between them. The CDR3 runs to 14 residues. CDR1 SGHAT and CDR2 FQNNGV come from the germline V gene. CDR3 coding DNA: TGTGCCAGCAGCTCGCAGGGTAGCGGGGAGCCCCAGCATTTT. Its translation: CASSSQGSGEPQHF.

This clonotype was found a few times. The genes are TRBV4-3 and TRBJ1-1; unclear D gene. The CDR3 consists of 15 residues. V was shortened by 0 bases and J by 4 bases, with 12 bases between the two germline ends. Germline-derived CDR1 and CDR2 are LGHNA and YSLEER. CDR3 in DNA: TGCGCCAGCAGCCAAGATCGGGTCGTTGTCACTGAAGCTTTCTTT. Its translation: CASSQDRVVVTEAFF.

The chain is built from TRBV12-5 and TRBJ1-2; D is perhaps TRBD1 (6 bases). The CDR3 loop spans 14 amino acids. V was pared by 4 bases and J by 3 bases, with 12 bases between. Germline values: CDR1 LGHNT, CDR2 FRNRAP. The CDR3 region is CASGSRDTDYGYTF. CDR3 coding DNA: TGTGCTAGTGGTTCCCGGGACACAGACTATGGCTACACCTTC.

CDR3 DNA sequence: TGTGCCAGTAGTATCAGGGTAGGAGATACGCAGTATTTT. Translation: CASSIRVGDTQYF. The rearrangement links TRBV2 to TRBJ2-3, with a tentative D call TRBD1 (5 bases). Trimming pared 9 bases from V and 5 bases from J, leaving 15 bases between. Germline values: CDR1 SNHLY, CDR2 FYNNEI. The CDR3 has 13 residues.

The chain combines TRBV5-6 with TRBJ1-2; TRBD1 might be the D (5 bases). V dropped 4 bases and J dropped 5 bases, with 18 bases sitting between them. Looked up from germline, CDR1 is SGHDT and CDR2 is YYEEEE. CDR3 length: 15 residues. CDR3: CASSPAEKGSYGYTF. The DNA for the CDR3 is TGTGCCAGCAGCCCCGCGGAGAAGGGGAGTTATGGCTACACCTTC.

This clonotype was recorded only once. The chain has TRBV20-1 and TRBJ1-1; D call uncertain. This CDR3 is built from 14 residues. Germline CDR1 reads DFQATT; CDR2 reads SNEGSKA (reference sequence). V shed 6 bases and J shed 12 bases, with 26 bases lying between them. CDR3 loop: CSAGGRAGSPGTFF. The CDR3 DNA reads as TGCAGTGCGGGCGGGAGGGCCGGTTCTCCCGGAACTTTCTTT.

DNA of the CDR3: TGTGCCACCAGTGCCTCTCGGACAGGAGGCTTGGAGACCCAGTACTTC. Translating gives CATSASRTGGLETQYF. This chain uses TRBV24-1 with TRBJ2-5, with 7 bases matching TRBD1. V lost 5 bases, J lost 5 bases, and 13 bases stayed unmatched. The germline gives CDR1 KGHDR, CDR2 SFDVKD. This CDR3 is built from 16 residues.

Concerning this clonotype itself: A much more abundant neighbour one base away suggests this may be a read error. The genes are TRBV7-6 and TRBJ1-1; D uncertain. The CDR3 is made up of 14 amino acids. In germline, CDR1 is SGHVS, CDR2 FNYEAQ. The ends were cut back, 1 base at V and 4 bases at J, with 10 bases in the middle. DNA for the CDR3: TGTGCCAGCAGCTTAGTTGCAGATAGCACTGAAGCTTTCTTT. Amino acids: CASSLVADSTEAFF.